The clone carrying this TCR beta chain was seen a few times. Its antigen is currently unknown. CD4+ naive, central memory, regulatory and stem cell-like memory subsets were isolated by sorting on CD45RO/CCR7/CD25/CD127/CD95/CD27. This CDR3 contains 15 residues. Germline values: CDR1 SGHTA, CDR2 FQGNSA. V lost 3 bases to trimming and J lost 4 bases; unmatched junction nucleotides: 7. The entry originates in a study of beta chain features in type 1 diabetes. Study-wide results and caveats: Patients with Type 1 diabetes showed moderately but significantly shorter TCRB CDR3s in all four CD4+ subsets. Sampled from patients, naive, central memory and Treg TCRB repertoires appeared more similar than those sampled from healthy donors.

Expressed TCRB transcripts got sequenced, as all isolated RNA was reverse transcribed. Measured with immunoSEQ multiplex PCR; TCRdb has only the in-frame clones, and not every one. The data show some 150,000 clones, around an eighth seen once. The chain recombines TRBV7-2 with TRBJ2-5; 8 nucleotides agree with TRBD1. The sequenced sample consisted of central memory CD4+ T cells from blood. The TCR sequence derives from a man between 18 and 35 years old with type 1 diabetes. CDR3 loop: CASSLVAGGAETQYF. CDR3 sequence (DNA): TGTGCCAGCAGCTTGGTGGCAGGGGGCGCAGAGACCCAGTACTTC.